Sequencing of this T cell receptor beta chain was carried out in a study of blood T cell repertoires in COVID-19. V lost 4 bases, J lost 7 bases, and 8 bases lay in between. The CDR3 has 13 residues. Germline loops: CDR1 MNHEY, CDR2 SMNVEV (reference sequence). Original handling: Nucleated cell number was recorded as an estimate derived from reference gene primer amplification. Using immunoSEQ multiplex PCR, the repertoire was profiled, and TCRdb retains in-frame clones only, with some absent. The V and J calls and the clone size are those of that table, but D and trimming were determined from the DNA. This sample has approximately 61,000 clones, with 65% to 90% found just once. While infection was still active, Seattle patients were enrolled and then followed longitudinally.

This TCR derives from a man aged 50 to 60 with COVID-19, enrolled during active disease. The chain employs TRBV27 and TRBJ1-6; D is unclear. Sequencing was done on a sample of peripheral blood. The CDR3 region has the DNA TGTGCCAGCAGTTCCCGGGTCAATTCACCCCTCCACTTT. Its translation is CASSSRVNSPLHF.